This T cell receptor (beta chain) is from a study of siplizumab effects on memory and regulatory T cells. Assays examined roughly 100,000 TCR templates per sample. Only in-frame clones appear in the TCRdb table, and some are missing; sequencing was by immunoSEQ multiplex PCR. The profile shows about 100,000 clones, over 90% of them singletons. In regard to this clone: Its cognate antigen is unknown.

CDR1 and CDR2 (germline): SGHRS, YFSETQ. Trimming took 4 bases from V and 1 from J, leaving 10 bases between them. The CDR3 has 14 amino acids. General study results and limits: Greater diversity than memory cells seemed evident in naive T cells, which also appeared to be major alloresponse contributors.

The receptor was derived from a human donor in good health. The material sequenced was non-Treg CD4+ T cells sorted from blood. The V gene is TRBV5-1, the J gene TRBJ2-3; no clear D gene. The CDR3 sequence is CASSPSLGTDTQYF. The CDR3 DNA is TGCGCCAGCAGCCCCTCGTTGGGCACAGATACGCAGTATTTT.